The 28 T cell receptor beta chains listed next were all sequenced from one sample in a study of blood T cells in healthy people across ages (dated by TCRdb to about 2015). To prepare the library, 5' RACE was applied. The sequencer listed for this sample is Illumina HiSeq 2500. A second PCR of roughly 6 to 11 cycles was run with a J-beta primer mix and a sample-barcoded 5' primer. TCRdb reanalyzed the raw reads on its own, using fastp at Q25 for trimming and MiXCR for clone calling, and kept in-frame beta chains. Entries that share a CDR3 protein sequence are merged under the most common genes and DNA. For this sample the table gives nearly 800,000 distinct CDR3 sequences, of which around 25% were detected only once. Under 4.5% of the sample lies in the top ten. The same data also went into a second study, on T cells of mothers and their children.

Sequenced: blood. All receptors come from a boy younger than 18 in good health.

The chain employs TRBV29-1 and TRBJ2-1; D tentatively reads TRBD1 or TRBD2 (5 bases each). Gene TRBJ2-7 matches the end of the DNA better, so the J call may be wrong. The germline V gene encodes CDR1 SQVTM and CDR2 ANQGSEA. The CDR3 has 15 residues. The CDR3 reads CSVPGFSGTAYEQYF. The CDR3 nucleotides are TGCAGCGTCCCGGGGTTTTCAGGGACGGCCTACGAGCAGTACTTC.

This clonotype has a handful of counts. This sequence joins TRBV15 and TRBJ1-6; TRBD1 aligns across 7 bases. Germline-derived CDR1 and CDR2 are LNHNV and YYDKDF (reference sequence). Trimming cost V 3 bases and J 3 bases; bases outside gene matches: 14. The CDR3 totals 19 residues. This chain's CDR3 is CATSSAPPIGQVYNSPLHF. CDR3 sequence (DNA): TGTGCCACCAGCAGTGCCCCACCGATCGGACAGGTCTATAATTCACCCCTCCACTTT. The variable domain in full, completed from reference TRBV15 and TRBJ1-6, reads DAMVIQNPRYQVTQFGKPVTLSCSQTLNHNVMYWYQQKSSQAPKLLFHYYDKDFNNEADTPDNFQSRRPNTSFCFLDIRSPGLGDTAMYLCATSSAPPIGQVYNSPLHFGNGTRLTVT.

The chain joins TRBV10-3 to TRBJ1-4; TRBD1 agrees at 10 bases. The germline V gene encodes CDR1 ENHRY and CDR2 SYGVKD. The CDR3 spans 16 residues. V was pared by 9 bases and J by 8 bases, with 15 bases of the junction left unmatched. Here the CDR3 DNA reads TGTGCCATTCGAACCGATCCCGGGACAGGGGACGAAAAACTGTTTTTT. This sequence encodes CAIRTDPGTGDEKLFF.

This clonotype has just a few counts. This sequence joins TRBV6-5 and TRBJ2-3; D call uncertain. Germline V gene data show CDR1 as MNHEY and CDR2 as SVGAGI. The CDR3 has 13 residues. V lost 2 bases, J lost 4 bases, and 7 bases lay in between. The CDR3 coding sequence is TGTGCCAGCAGTTACGGCGCCCCAGATACGCAGTATTTT. This translates into CASSYGAPDTQYF.

CDR3 region: CASSIGLETQYF. For the CDR3, the DNA is TGTGCCAGCAGTATAGGTCTGGAGACCCAGTACTTC. This chain links TRBV14 with TRBJ2-5; no firm D call. This CDR3 comprises 12 residues. Germline V CDR1 and CDR2: SGHDN, FVKESK. With 6 bases removed from V and 5 bases from J, the gap between germline ends came to 10 bases.

This chain uses TRBV18 with TRBJ1-4, with TRBD1 matching over 7 bases. The CDR3 contains 14 residues. The junction had 4 bases not matched to a gene; V was cut back by 3 bases and J by 6 bases. CDR1 and CDR2 (germline): KGHSH, LQKENI. CDR3 loop: CASSPTGSDEKLFF. CDR3 DNA sequence: TGTGCCAGCTCACCGACAGGGTCCGATGAAAAACTGTTTTTT.

The chain links TRBV5-1 to TRBJ2-5; no definite D call. The CDR3 runs to 15 residues. Looked up from germline, CDR1 is SGHRS and CDR2 is YFSETQ. The germline V and J ends were trimmed by 0 bases and 2 bases, with 11 bases remaining between them. CDR3 in amino acids: CASSLVFGPQETQYF. CDR3 coding DNA: TGCGCCAGCAGCTTGGTTTTCGGGCCTCAAGAGACCCAGTACTTC.

This clonotype was counted between two and nine times. This chain links TRBV4-2 with TRBJ2-5, with 7 bases aligning to TRBD1. J was trimmed by 5 bases and V by 3 bases; bases with no gene match: 12. CDR1 LGHNA and CDR2 YNFKEQ come from the germline V gene. CDR3 length: 16 amino acids. The CDR3 loop is CASSQAWATGSETQYF. CDR3 nucleotides: TGTGCCAGCAGCCAGGCATGGGCGACAGGGTCCGAGACCCAGTACTTC.

This chain links TRBV29-1 with TRBJ1-3; D is unclear. The V end lost 4 bases, the J end lost 0 bases, and 10 bases lay between the germline ends. CDR1 is SQVTM and CDR2 is ANQGSEA in the germline V gene. The CDR3 has 14 residues. CDR3 coding DNA: TGCAGCGTTGCTGACCGGACCTCTGGAAACACCATATATTTT. This codes for CSVADRTSGNTIYF. The whole variable domain, filled in from reference TRBV29-1 and TRBJ1-3, reads SAVISQKPSRDICQRGTSLTIQCQVDSQVTMMFWYRQQPGQSLTLIATANQGSEATYESGFVIDKFPISRPNLTFSTLTVSNMSPEDSSIYLCSVADRTSGNTIYFGEGSWLTVV.

The gene calls are TRBV25-1 and TRBJ2-5, with D unresolved. CDR1 is MGHDK and CDR2 is SYGVNS in the germline V gene. Trimming removed 3 bases from V and 7 bases from J, with 12 bases in between. The CDR3 length is 13 residues. The DNA of the CDR3 is TGTGCCAGCAGTGATAGGTTCGTTGGGACCCAGTACTTC. Its translation is CASSDRFVGTQYF.

V usage is TRBV7-2 and J usage is TRBJ2-5; D gene unclear. Germline V gene sequence: CDR1 SGHTA, CDR2 FQGNSA. Trimming pared 3 bases from V and 0 bases from J, leaving 8 bases between. The CDR3 loop spans 14 amino acids. The CDR3 sequence is CASSFRRNQETQYF. The CDR3 bases are TGTGCCAGCAGCTTCAGACGGAACCAAGAGACCCAGTACTTC.

This clonotype was picked up a small number of times. The CDR3 DNA reads TGTGCCAGCCCCAACAGGGCCCTCCACTTT. This codes for CASPNRALHF. This rearrangement joins TRBV27 to TRBJ1-6, with a possible D match to TRBD1 (6 bases). CDR1 MNHEY and CDR2 SMNVEV come from the germline V gene (reference sequence). The CDR3 totals 10 residues. Trimming took 8 bases from V and 14 from J, leaving 10 bases between them.

This clonotype was seen more than once but under ten times. The V and J genes are TRBV12-3 or TRBV12-4 and TRBJ1-2, with TRBD1 identical over 7 bases. The CDR3 loop spans 13 amino acids. Germline trimming cut 5 bases from V and 7 bases from J; bases unmatched to any gene: 7. The CDR3 region has the DNA TGTGCCAGCAGTCTCCGACAGGGCGGTGGCTACACCTTC. Translating it yields CASSLRQGGGYTF.

This chain joins TRBV7-9 and TRBJ2-1; the D gene is possibly TRBD1 (5 bases). The CDR3 spans 15 residues. Trimming took 1 base from V and 8 from J, leaving 15 bases between them. Germline V gene sequence: CDR1 SEHNR, CDR2 FQNEAQ (reference sequence). The CDR3 loop reads CASSLVATLGDEQFF. DNA of the CDR3: TGTGCCAGCAGCTTAGTCGCAACGCTAGGGGATGAGCAGTTCTTC.

V and J are TRBV20-1 and TRBJ2-7, with 9 bases identical to TRBD1. The CDR3 spans 15 residues. Germline V gene sequence: CDR1 DFQATT, CDR2 SNEGSKA (reference sequence). J was trimmed by 0 bases and V by 1 base; bases with no gene match: 4. CDR3 amino acids: CSARASTGGSYEQYF. The DNA of the CDR3 is TGCAGTGCTAGAGCTTCGACAGGGGGCTCCTACGAGCAGTACTTC.

This chain joins TRBV2 and TRBJ2-1; 9 nucleotides match TRBD1. Germline CDR1 is SNHLY and CDR2 is FYNNEI. Germline trimming cut 4 bases from V and 7 bases from J; bases unmatched to any gene: 5. CDR3 size: 14 residues. CDR3 sequence: CASSVGTGWNEQFF. Written as DNA, the CDR3 is TGTGCCAGCAGTGTCGGGACAGGGTGGAATGAGCAGTTCTTC.

The chain couples TRBV29-1 to TRBJ2-3; no reliable D call. V lost 6 bases, J lost 1 base, and 14 bases lay in between. The CDR3 consists of 14 residues. Germline CDR1 and CDR2: SQVTM and ANQGSEA. This chain's CDR3 is CSVETGLGTDTQYF. The DNA of the CDR3 is TGCAGCGTCGAGACTGGTCTCGGCACAGATACGCAGTATTTT.

This chain uses TRBV20-1 with TRBJ2-5, with 11 bases that match TRBD2. The end of the DNA is better explained by TRBJ2-7, so the J call may be wrong. CDR1 DFQATT and CDR2 SNEGSKA come from the germline V gene (reference sequence). The CDR3 contains 16 residues. The CDR3 here is CSAGGPGLAAAYEQYF. In DNA form, the CDR3 reads TGCAGTGCTGGAGGACCGGGACTAGCGGCAGCCTACGAGCAGTACTTC.

This chain uses TRBV3-1 with TRBJ2-3; 11 bases match TRBD2. Germline values: CDR1 LGHDT, CDR2 YNNKEL (reference sequence). The CDR3 is made up of 15 amino acids. Trimming removed 5 bases from V and 2 bases from J; junction bases left unmatched: 3. The CDR3 region is CASSTSGRITDTQYF. CDR3 in DNA: TGTGCCAGCAGCACTAGCGGGAGAATCACAGATACGCAGTATTTT.

This clonotype was counted a few times. The genes are TRBV5-1 and TRBJ2-1, with D maybe TRBD1 (6 bases). The V end lost 6 bases, the J end lost 1 base, and 11 bases lay between the germline ends. The CDR3 extends over 14 amino acids. Germline-derived CDR1 and CDR2 are SGHRS and YFSETQ. The CDR3 DNA is TGCGCCAGCAAGACAGGTATTTCCTACAATGAGCAGTTCTTC. This sequence encodes CASKTGISYNEQFF.

The gene calls are TRBV29-1 and TRBJ2-1, with unresolved D. This CDR3 comprises 14 residues. V lost 4 bases, J lost 0 bases, and 10 bases lay in between. Germline V gene sequence: CDR1 SQVTM, CDR2 ANQGSEA. The CDR3, as DNA: TGCAGCGTTGTAAGAATAGGCTCCTACAATGAGCAGTTCTTC. Its protein is CSVVRIGSYNEQFF.

This clonotype was seen at least ten times. The V and J genes are TRBV12-3 or TRBV12-4 and TRBJ2-3, with 9 bases fitting TRBD2. The CDR3 consists of 16 residues. The trim removed 6 bases at V and 2 bases at J, leaving 9 bases unmatched. The CDR3 here is CASSLKRGATTDTQYF. DNA for the CDR3: TGTGCCAGCAGCCTCAAGCGGGGGGCCACCACAGATACGCAGTATTTT.

J is TRBJ1-4 and V is TRBV7-2; 10 bases fit TRBD1. Trimming cost V 1 base and J 7 bases; bases outside gene matches: 9. The CDR3 has 17 amino acids. Germline assignment: CDR1 SGHTA and CDR2 FQGNSA. The CDR3 region is CASSLGQGALGGEKLFF. CDR3 sequence (DNA): TGTGCCAGCAGCTTAGGACAGGGGGCGCTGGGAGGTGAAAAACTGTTTTTT.

V usage is TRBV6-1 and J usage is TRBJ1-1; D is undetermined. The CDR3 loop spans 13 amino acids. Trimming removed 2 bases from V and 8 bases from J, with 12 bases in between. Per the germline V gene, CDR1 is MNHNS and CDR2 is SASEGT. CDR3 loop: CASSETYKDEAFF. The CDR3 DNA sequence: TGTGCCAGCAGTGAAACATACAAGGACGAAGCTTTCTTT.

This clonotype came up a few times. This chain uses TRBV20-1 with TRBJ2-5; the D gene is possibly TRBD1 (5 bases). CDR1 DFQATT and CDR2 SNEGSKA come from the germline V gene (reference sequence). V lost 0 bases and J 5 bases, leaving 13 bases between the germline ends. The CDR3 is 14 amino acids. The CDR3 DNA follows: TGCAGTGCTAGAGATATTTCAGGGATGGAGACCCAGTACTTC. Its translation: CSARDISGMETQYF.

V is TRBV2 and J is TRBJ2-3; 7 bases line up with TRBD1. This CDR3 is built from 13 residues. Germline V gene lookup returns CDR1 SNHLY and CDR2 FYNNEI. V lost 8 bases to trimming and J lost 4 bases; unmatched junction nucleotides: 6. The CDR3 loop is CASRGQTADTQYF. The CDR3 bases are TGTGCCAGCCGGGGACAGACGGCAGATACGCAGTATTTT. Filled out from reference TRBV2 and TRBJ2-3, the complete variable domain reads EPEVTQTPSHQVTQMGQEVILRCVPISNHLYFYWYRQILGQKVEFLVSFYNNEISEKSEIFDDQFSVERPDGSNFTLKIRSTKLEDSAMYFCASRGQTADTQYFGPGTRLTVL.

CDR3 DNA sequence: TGTGCCAGCAACAGACAGGGGGCCGGGAACACTGAAGCTTTCTTT. Protein sequence: CASNRQGAGNTEAFF. The chain has TRBV28 and TRBJ1-1, with TRBD1 matching over 10 bases. V gave up 7 bases and J gave up 1 base; unmatched junction bases: 6. The CDR3 covers 15 residues. The germline V gene has CDR1 MDHEN and CDR2 SYDVKM.

The chain has TRBV20-1 and TRBJ2-2; D is tentatively TRBD1 or TRBD2 (5 bases each). The V gene lost 5 bases and the J gene lost 7 bases, with 23 bases spanning the gap. The CDR3 spans 16 residues. CDR1 DFQATT and CDR2 SNEGSKA come from the germline V gene (reference sequence). Written as DNA, the CDR3 is TGCAGTGCTTACCGGCCTGGGGGTGGCGTCGGCGGGGAGCTGTTTTTT. Protein: CSAYRPGGGVGGELFF.